A single TCR beta chain is shown here with its context. V was trimmed by 2 bases and J by 6 bases, leaving 16 bases between them. The CDR3 spans 15 residues. The V gene's germline CDR1 is MNHNS and CDR2 SASEGT. The data were taken from a study of shared clonotypes between healthy human individuals. Researchers divided each subset's genomic DNA evenly across several immunoSEQ plates. Data came from immunoSEQ multiplex PCR; TCRdb stores just in-frame clones and leaves some out. The data contain approximately 1,000,000 clones, 77% of them singletons. The chain employs TRBV6-1 and TRBJ1-2, with a weak D call TRBD1 (6 bases). The TCR comes from a man younger than 30 in good health. Some clones in this sample may be carry-over from other donors' samples. The sample consisted of memory CD4+ T cells from PBMCs. Subset of the sample: CD45RA-negative fraction. CDR3 in amino acids: CASSENPGVRDGYTF. In DNA form, the CDR3 reads TGTGCCAGCAGTGAAAACCCAGGGGTGAGGGATGGCTACACCTTC.